This T cell receptor (beta chain) was identified in a study of blood T cell repertoires in COVID-19 (dated by TCRdb to 2020 to 2021). Some background on the complete study: Samples covering the acute and convalescent phases of COVID-19 were provided by collaborators in the United States, Italy and Spain. The prospective study material was composed of cDNA or gDNA derived from T cells, B-cell-depleted T cells, or PBMCs. Deeply sampled blood TCRbeta repertoires from subjects exposed to, actively infected with, or recovered from COVID-19 were included in the dataset. The repertoires were made available in a free public database intended to serve as a resource for research on the immune response to SARS-CoV-2. Samples came from the ongoing ImmuneRACE study (first 160 participants) plus 1,254 subjects from 6 global collaborators. Nearly every sample came with metadata listing a de-identified subject ID, COVID-19 status, age in years and sex. Where HLA class I and class II types were available, the types were taken from metadata supplied by the sample provider, not from assay-based typing.

The V and J ends are trimmed by 3 bases and 3 bases, leaving 12 bases between them. Via the germline V gene, CDR1 is ENHRY and CDR2 SYGVKD. The CDR3 covers 15 residues, taking in both the cysteine and the phenylalanine. Left in the record is the CDR3 DNA by itself, 45 bases read in frame from the first base. Collaborating institutions collected whole blood in K2EDTA tubes following their own protocols. Collaborator samples were shipped for TCRbeta analysis as frozen whole blood, isolated PBMCs, or DNA extracted from either sample type. This clone came up once. It has no known antigen specificity. No base-level quality is on record; no much larger clone is a single base apart. The immunoSEQ Assay, a bias-controlled multiplex PCR, was used to amplify TCRbeta CDR3 regions from genomic DNA. The study's processing was this. The number of nucleated cells in each sample was estimated from the amplification of reference gene primers within the assay. To quantify the absolute abundance of each unique TCRbeta CDR3 rearrangement, sequence reads were collapsed and filtered. For each sample, productive Simpson clonality was calculated by taking the square root of Simpson's diversity index across productive rearrangements. The source is immuneACCESS, and TCRdb retained only in-frame sequences with V and J called. Part of the clones is not carried over; for the studies checked, unresolved V genes explain less than half of this, and the remainder is unexplained. Clone size and V and J calls were adopted from that table, with D and trimming inferred from the DNA. This sample is represented by about 94,000 clones; under 90% of them were singletons. The ten largest clones add up to 15% to 20% of the sample.

Findings and caveats that apply to the study as a whole: The amount of clinical and demographic metadata varied by source and participant and was provided uncurated.

The sequence links TRBV10-3 to TRBJ1-5; the D gene identity is not certain. The sample consisted of peripheral blood. The sequence was obtained from a human donor in a cohort sampled during active COVID-19. The CDR3 is CAISERGQFNQPQHF. The DNA sequence is as follows: TGTGCCATCAGTGAAAGAGGGCAGTTCAATCAGCCCCAGCATTTT.